The entry that follows covers one TCR beta chain sequence. This specimen belongs to a study of blood T cell repertoires in COVID-19. Study context: Some COVID-19 samples were acute and others convalescent; all came from the United States, Italy and Spain.

The assay was immunoSEQ multiplex PCR, and TCRdb's table has in-frame clones only and misses some. Of tens of thousands of clones listed, approximately 80% were seen once; the top ten hold about 25%. CDR1 SGHVS and CDR2 FQNEAQ come from the germline V gene. Trimming cost V 5 bases and J 1 base, with 8 bases left between them. CDR3 size: 13 residues. The sample was peripheral blood. The origin of this receptor is a human donor in a cohort sampled during active COVID-19. This chain uses TRBV7-8 with TRBJ2-5, with D unclear. The CDR3 DNA is TGTGCCAGCAGCCCCTGGCCCCAAGAGACCCAGTACTTC. Translating it yields CASSPWPQETQYF.